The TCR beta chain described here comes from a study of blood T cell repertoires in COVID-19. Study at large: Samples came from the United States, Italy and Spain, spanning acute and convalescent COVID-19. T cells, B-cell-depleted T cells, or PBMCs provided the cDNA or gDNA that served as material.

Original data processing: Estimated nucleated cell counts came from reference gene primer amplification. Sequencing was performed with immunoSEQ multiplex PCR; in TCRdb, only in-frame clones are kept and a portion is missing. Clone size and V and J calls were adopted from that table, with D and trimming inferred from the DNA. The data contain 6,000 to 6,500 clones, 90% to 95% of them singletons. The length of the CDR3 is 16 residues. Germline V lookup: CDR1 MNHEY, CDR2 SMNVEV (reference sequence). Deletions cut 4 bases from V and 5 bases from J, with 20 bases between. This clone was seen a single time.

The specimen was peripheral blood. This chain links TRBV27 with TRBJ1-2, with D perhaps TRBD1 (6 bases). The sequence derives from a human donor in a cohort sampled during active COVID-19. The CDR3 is CASSWSVRDIGYGYTF. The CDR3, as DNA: TGTGCCAGCAGTTGGTCAGTCCGGGACATCGGGTATGGCTACACCTTC.